The 8 T cell receptor beta chains reported below all come from one sample, sequenced in a study of blood T cell repertoires in COVID-19. Only in-frame clones appear in the TCRdb table, and some are missing; sequencing was by immunoSEQ multiplex PCR. The sample lists about 440,000 clones, roughly 91% occurring once. What was sequenced was PBMCs or T cells enriched from blood (not recorded which). The receptor source for this set is a man younger than 35 who had recovered from COVID-19.

The rearrangement uses TRBV25-1 and TRBJ1-2, with TRBD1 matching over 7 bases. Per germline, CDR1 MGHDK and CDR2 SYGVNS. After removal of 4 bases from V and 7 bases from J, the junction contained 6 bases not matched to a gene. The CDR3 is 13 amino acids. The DNA for the CDR3 is TGTGCCAGCAGTGGCGACAGGGTCTTTGGCTACACCTTC. This sequence encodes CASSGDRVFGYTF.

This clone occurred once. The gene calls are TRBV7-9 and TRBJ2-7; TRBD1 agrees at 7 bases. J lost 3 bases, V lost 4 bases, and 6 bases had no gene match. The germline V gene has CDR1 SEHNR and CDR2 FQNEAQ (reference sequence). The CDR3 is 14 residues long. The CDR3 DNA reads TGTGCCAGCAGCTCCAAGAACAGGGGCTACGAGCAGTACTTC. Translating gives CASSSKNRGYEQYF. Supplemented by reference TRBV7-9 and TRBJ2-7, the full variable domain reads DTGVSQNPRHKITKRGQNVTFRCDPISEHNRLYWYRQTLGQGPEFLTYFQNEAQLEKSRLLSDRFSAERPKGSFSTLEIQRTEQGDSAMYLCASSSKNRGYEQYFGPGTRLTVT.

CDR3 protein: CASSLPGGSQPQHF. The CDR3 nucleotides read TGTGCCAGTAGTCTTCCAGGGGGGAGTCAGCCCCAGCATTTT. The rearrangement joins TRBV19 to TRBJ1-5; 7 bases map to TRBD1. Trimming removed 5 bases from V and 6 bases from J; junction bases left unmatched: 7. The CDR3 contains 14 residues. Germline loops: CDR1 LNHDA, CDR2 SQIVND (reference sequence).

This chain links TRBV29-1 with TRBJ2-3; TRBD2 matches 10 bases. Trimming cost V 7 bases and J 2 bases; bases outside gene matches: 6. The CDR3 is 14 residues long. Germline V gene sequence: CDR1 SQVTM, CDR2 ANQGSEA. CDR3 nucleotides: TGCAGCGGGCATAGCGGGAGGCTCACAGATACGCAGTATTTT. Its protein product is CSGHSGRLTDTQYF.

V usage is TRBV29-1 and J usage is TRBJ2-3, with D hard to call. From germline, CDR1 is SQVTM and CDR2 ANQGSEA. V lost 4 bases and J 2 bases, leaving 10 bases between the germline ends. The CDR3 covers 13 residues. The CDR3 bases are TGCAGCGTTGCCCCCAAGCCCACAGATACGCAGTATTTT. Its translation: CSVAPKPTDTQYF.

For the CDR3, the DNA is TGCGCCAGCAGCTCCGGGACTGCGGATACGCAGTATTTT. It codes for CASSSGTADTQYF. This chain connects TRBV5-1 to TRBJ2-3; a weak D match, TRBD2 (6 bases). From germline, CDR1 is SGHRS and CDR2 YFSETQ. V lost 3 bases and J lost 6, with 11 bases in between. The CDR3 runs to 13 residues.

V usage is TRBV24-1 and J usage is TRBJ1-2; 7 bases match TRBD1. V shed 2 bases, J shed 4 bases, and the junction held 0 bases outside the gene matches. There are 13 residues in the CDR3. Germline assignment: CDR1 KGHDR and CDR2 SFDVKD. The CDR3 loop is CATSDWTGYGYTF. The CDR3 region has the DNA TGTGCCACCAGTGATTGGACAGGCTATGGCTACACCTTC.

V gene TRBV5-1 combines with J gene TRBJ2-7; 7 bases map to TRBD2. This CDR3 has 14 residues. Per germline, CDR1 SGHRS and CDR2 YFSETQ. V lost 1 base, J lost 5 bases, and 6 bases stayed unmatched. CDR3 DNA: TGCGCCAGCAGCTTGAGACTAGCTCCCGACGAGCAGTACTTC. Protein product: CASSLRLAPDEQYF.